This T cell receptor beta chain appears in the sequencing data of a study of control samples from healthy donors and cancer patients. Sequenced by immunoSEQ multiplex PCR; TCRdb stores in-frame clones only, minus some. The data contain 200,000 to 250,000 clones, 85% to 95% of them singletons. The CDR3 has 15 residues. V shed 4 bases and J 4 bases; nucleotides not matched to a gene: 5. In germline, CDR1 is LGHDT, CDR2 YNNKEL (reference sequence). V is TRBV3-1 (or the pseudogene TRBV3-2) and J is TRBJ2-1; TRBD1 aligns across 9 bases. The sequenced sample was blood. The clonotype was recovered from a man aged 50-59 years in good health. In DNA, the CDR3 is TGTGCCAGCAGCCCGGGACAGGGAGGGTACAATGAGCAGTTCTTC. The encoded protein is CASSPGQGGYNEQFF.